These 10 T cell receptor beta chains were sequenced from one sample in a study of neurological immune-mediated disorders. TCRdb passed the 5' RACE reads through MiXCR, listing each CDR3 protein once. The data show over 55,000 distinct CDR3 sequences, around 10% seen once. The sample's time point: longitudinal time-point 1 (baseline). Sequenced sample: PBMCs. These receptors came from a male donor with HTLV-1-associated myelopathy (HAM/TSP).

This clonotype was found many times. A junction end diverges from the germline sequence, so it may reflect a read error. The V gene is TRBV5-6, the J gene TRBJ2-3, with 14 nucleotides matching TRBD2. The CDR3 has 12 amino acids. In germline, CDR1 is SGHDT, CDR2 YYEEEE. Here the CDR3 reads CASSLRTSGGFF. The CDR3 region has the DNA TGTGCCAGCAGCTTGCGGACTAGCGGGGGGTTTTTT.

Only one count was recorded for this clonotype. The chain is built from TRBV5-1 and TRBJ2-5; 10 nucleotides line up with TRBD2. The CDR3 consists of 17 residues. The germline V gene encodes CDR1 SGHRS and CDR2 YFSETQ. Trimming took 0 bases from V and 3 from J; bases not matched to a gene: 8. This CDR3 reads CASSLAPGLAGEETQYF. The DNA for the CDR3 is TGCGCCAGCAGCTTGGCCCCCGGGCTAGCGGGGGAAGAGACCCAGTACTTC.

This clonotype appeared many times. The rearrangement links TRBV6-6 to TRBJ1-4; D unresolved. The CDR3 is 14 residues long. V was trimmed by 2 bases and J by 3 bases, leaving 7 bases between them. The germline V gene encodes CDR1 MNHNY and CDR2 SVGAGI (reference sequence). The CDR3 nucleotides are TGTGCCAGCAGTTACAGGGCATCTAATGAAAAACTGTTTTTT. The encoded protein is CASSYRASNEKLFF.

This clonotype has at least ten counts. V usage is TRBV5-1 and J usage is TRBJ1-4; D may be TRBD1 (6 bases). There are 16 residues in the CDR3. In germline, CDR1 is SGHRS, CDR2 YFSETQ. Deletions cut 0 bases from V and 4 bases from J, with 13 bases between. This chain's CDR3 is CASSLVPQGRNEKLFF. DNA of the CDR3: TGCGCCAGCAGCTTGGTGCCGCAGGGGCGTAATGAAAAACTGTTTTTT.

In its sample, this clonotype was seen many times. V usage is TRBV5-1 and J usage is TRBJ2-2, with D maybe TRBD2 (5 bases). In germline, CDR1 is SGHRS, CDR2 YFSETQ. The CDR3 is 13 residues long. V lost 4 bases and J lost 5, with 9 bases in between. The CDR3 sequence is CASSVRETGELFF. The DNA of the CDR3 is TGCGCCAGCAGCGTGAGGGAGACCGGGGAGCTGTTTTTT.

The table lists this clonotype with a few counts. The CDR3 DNA follows: TGTGCCAGCAGCTTAGGGGTAGGGGAGAACACTGAAGCTTTCTTT. This gives the protein CASSLGVGENTEAFF. The chain employs TRBV7-2 and TRBJ1-1, with D possibly TRBD1 on 5 matching bases. Germline V gene lookup returns CDR1 SGHTA and CDR2 FQGNSA. V was shortened by 1 base and J by 1 base, with 10 bases between the two germline ends. The CDR3 length is 15 residues.

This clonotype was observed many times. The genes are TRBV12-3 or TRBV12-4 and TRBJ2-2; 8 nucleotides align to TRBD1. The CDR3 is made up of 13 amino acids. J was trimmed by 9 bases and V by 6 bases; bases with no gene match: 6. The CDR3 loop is CASSRTGIRELFF. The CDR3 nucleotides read TGTGCCAGCAGCCGGACAGGGATCCGGGAGCTGTTTTTT.

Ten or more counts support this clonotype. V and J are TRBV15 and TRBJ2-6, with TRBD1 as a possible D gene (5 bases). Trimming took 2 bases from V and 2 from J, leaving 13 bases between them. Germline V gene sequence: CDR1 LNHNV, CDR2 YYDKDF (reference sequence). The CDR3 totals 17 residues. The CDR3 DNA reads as TGTGCCACCAGCAGATCTAATCCCAGGGCTGGGGCCAACGTCCTGACTTTC. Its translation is CATSRSNPRAGANVLTF.

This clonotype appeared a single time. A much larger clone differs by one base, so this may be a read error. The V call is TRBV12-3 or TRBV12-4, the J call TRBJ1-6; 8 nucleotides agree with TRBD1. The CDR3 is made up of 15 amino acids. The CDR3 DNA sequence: TGTGCCAGCAGCCGACCGGGACAGGTTAATTCACCCCTCTACTTT. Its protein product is CASSRPGQVNSPLYF.

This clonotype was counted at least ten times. CDR3 amino acids: CASSLSSGGAGEQFF. CDR3 DNA: TGTGCCAGCAGTTTATCTAGCGGGGGGGCAGGGGAGCAGTTCTTC. V and J are TRBV27 and TRBJ2-1; the match to TRBD2 covers 11 bases. The CDR3 covers 15 residues. V was pared by 0 bases and J by 10 bases, with 5 bases of the junction left unmatched. The germline V gene has CDR1 MNHEY and CDR2 SMNVEV (reference sequence).